These 10 T cell receptor beta chains were sequenced from one sample in a study of blood T cells in healthy people across ages. For the second PCR, which ran for roughly 7 to 11 cycles, a sample-barcoded 5' primer and a J-beta primer mix were used. TCRdb re-called the 5' RACE reads through MiXCR, storing one row per CDR3 protein. The data contain 1.5 million to 2 million distinct CDR3 sequences, less than 50% of them singletons. The sample consisted of blood. The receptors shown here come from a woman in her forties in good health.

The chain is built from TRBV27 and TRBJ2-1; 11 bases align to TRBD2. This CDR3 is built from 15 residues. Germline CDR1 is MNHEY and CDR2 is SMNVEV (reference sequence). V dropped 6 bases and J dropped 3; count of bases not matched to a gene: 4. CDR3 DNA sequence: TGTGCCAGCAGATATGGGACTAGCGGCTACAATGAGCAGTTCTTC. It is translated as CASRYGTSGYNEQFF.

V gene TRBV28 combines with J gene TRBJ1-4, with 7 nucleotides matching TRBD1. Germline CDR1 reads MDHEN; CDR2 reads SYDVKM. J gave up 6 bases and V 5 bases, and 6 bases lay outside the gene matches. The CDR3 consists of 14 residues. CDR3 sequence: CASSPGTDYEKLFF. The CDR3 nucleotides read TGTGCCAGCAGTCCCGGGACAGACTATGAAAAACTGTTTTTT. Full variable domain (remainder filled in from reference TRBV28 and TRBJ1-4): DVKVTQSSRYLVKRTGEKVFLECVQDMDHENMFWYRQDPGLGLRLIYFSYDVKMKEKGDIPEGYSVSREKKERFSLILESASTNQTSMYLCASSPGTDYEKLFFGSGTQLSVL.

This chain uses TRBV20-1 with TRBJ1-6; 8 bases line up with TRBD1. CDR3 length: 19 amino acids. The germline V gene encodes CDR1 DFQATT and CDR2 SNEGSKA (reference sequence). V lost 2 bases and J lost 9; bases outside the gene matches: 21. The CDR3 spells CSARTDSRGQATRGSPLHF. In DNA form, the CDR3 reads TGCAGTGCTAGAACCGACTCACGGGGACAGGCCACAAGGGGTTCACCCCTCCACTTT.

The genes are TRBV11-2 and TRBJ2-4; unclear D gene. Trimming left V 6 bases short and J 13 bases short, with 19 bases between. This CDR3 is 13 amino acids long. Germline CDR1 and CDR2: SGHAT and FQNNGV. CDR3 DNA: TGTGCCAGCAGGCTAGGCACAGCGATAGAGCAGTACTTC. It yields the protein CASRLGTAIEQYF.

The chain employs TRBV20-1 and TRBJ2-1; D tentatively fits TRBD1 or TRBD2 (5 bases each). V lost 1 base and J 0 bases, leaving 13 bases between the germline ends. The CDR3 consists of 16 residues. Germline loops: CDR1 DFQATT, CDR2 SNEGSKA (reference sequence). The CDR3, as DNA: TGCAGTGCTAGAGTCCGGGGCGCCCTCTCCTACAATGAGCAGTTCTTC. This sequence encodes CSARVRGALSYNEQFF.

About this clonotype itself: The junction shows a germline mismatch at one end, possibly a read error. The gene calls are TRBV7-7 and TRBJ2-5, with TRBD2 matching 13 bases. This CDR3 has 18 amino acids. Looked up from germline, CDR1 is SSHAT and CDR2 is FNYEAQ (reference sequence). CDR3: CASSAGLAGAGLHNERYF. Written as DNA, the CDR3 is TGTGCTAGCAGCGCTGGACTAGCGGGGGCCGGATTACACAATGAGCGGTACTTC.

This chain joins TRBV5-1 and TRBJ1-1; D is unresolved. Germline assignment: CDR1 SGHRS and CDR2 YFSETQ. The V gene lost 0 bases and the J gene lost 1 base, with 10 bases spanning the gap. The CDR3 runs to 15 residues. CDR3 DNA: TGCGCCAGCAGCTTGGAGGCCAGCTCGAACACTGAAGCTTTCTTT. Its protein product is CASSLEASSNTEAFF.

This chain uses TRBV28 with TRBJ2-7; D not resolved. The DNA matches TRBJ2-5 better at its end, which makes the J call doubtful. The CDR3 has 15 residues. The V gene's germline CDR1 is MDHEN and CDR2 SYDVKM. CDR3 protein: CASLPRGGIRETQYF. The CDR3 DNA reads TGTGCCAGCTTACCCCGCGGCGGAATCCGGGAGACCCAGTACTTC.

J is TRBJ2-5 and V is TRBV27; 7 bases agree with TRBD1. There are 14 residues in the CDR3. V lost 2 bases and J lost 5; bases outside the gene matches: 5. Per the germline V gene, CDR1 is MNHEY and CDR2 is SMNVEV (reference sequence). The CDR3 region is CASSLTTGYETQYF. In DNA, the CDR3 is TGTGCCAGCAGTTTAACGACAGGGTATGAGACCCAGTACTTC.

V is TRBV27 and J is TRBJ2-5; either TRBD1 or TRBD2 may supply D (5 bases each). The V gene's germline CDR1 is MNHEY and CDR2 SMNVEV (reference sequence). V lost 0 bases and J lost 1, with 9 bases in between. This CDR3 has 15 amino acids. The CDR3 protein is CASSLSIGAQETQYF. Written as DNA, the CDR3 is TGTGCCAGCAGTTTATCGATCGGGGCCCAAGAGACCCAGTACTTC.